These 4 T cell receptor beta chains share one sample of origin, sequenced in a study of T cell responses to AZD1222 COVID-19 vaccine. Assay used: immunoSEQ multiplex PCR; TCRdb lists only in-frame clones, some missing. This table holds about 140,000 clones, roughly 91% found once. The sample in question was peripheral blood, obtained 28 days after the second AZD1222 dose. These TCRs come from an adult who received the AZD1222 COVID-19 vaccine.

The chain couples TRBV19 to TRBJ1-2, with TRBD1 identical over 7 bases. This CDR3 comprises 13 residues. J gave up 6 bases and V 4 bases, and 5 bases lay outside the gene matches. Germline V CDR1 and CDR2: LNHDA, SQIVND (reference sequence). In DNA form, the CDR3 reads TGTGCCAGTAGTAGCGGACAGGCACATGGCTACACCTTC. Amino acids: CASSSGQAHGYTF.

This rearrangement joins TRBV29-1 to TRBJ2-7; D is unclear. CDR1 is SQVTM and CDR2 is ANQGSEA in the germline V gene. This CDR3 is built from 11 residues. Between the trimmed V and J ends, which lost 0 bases and 4 bases, there was a span of 4 bases. This CDR3 reads CSVEDRYEQYF. CDR3 DNA: TGCAGCGTTGAAGATCGGTACGAGCAGTACTTC.

This chain connects TRBV7-3 to TRBJ2-7, with TRBD1 as a possible D gene (5 bases). The germline V gene has CDR1 SGHTA and CDR2 FQGTGA. The length of the CDR3 is 15 residues. Trimming took 6 bases from V and 4 from J, leaving 19 bases between them. The CDR3 DNA reads TGTGCCAGCAGGCTGGCAGCCCAAGGGGTGTACGAGCAGTACTTC. As protein: CASRLAAQGVYEQYF.

CDR3 DNA: TGTGCCAGCAGCATCGCCTGGACAGGGAGAAGGAATACGCAGTATTTT. This translates into CASSIAWTGRRNTQYF. This chain uses TRBV7-8 with TRBJ2-3, with TRBD1 identical over 8 bases. This CDR3 is 16 amino acids long. Germline trimming cut 5 bases from V and 7 bases from J; bases unmatched to any gene: 14. Germline loops: CDR1 SGHVS, CDR2 FQNEAQ.